This TCR beta chain derives from a study of T cells after yellow fever vaccination (dated by TCRdb to between 2018 and 2021). Notes on the research overall: The SMART-Seq v4 Ultra Low Input RNA kit was used to prepare libraries from fractions with low cell numbers. Blood samples were taken at several timepoints before and after primary and secondary immunization, and bulk PBMC replicates and cell subsets were isolated. The cohort comprised two healthy male donors, one aged 18 to 30 and one aged 30 to 40 years. To follow T-cell clones before and after primary and booster YFV17D yellow fever vaccination, bulk TCR alpha and beta repertoires were sequenced over time. General study outcomes and caveats: The secondary T-cell response was weaker than the primary response but faster, peaking on day 5 instead of day 15. Because the study included only a couple of donors, the extent to which the findings can be generalized is limited. Computational filtering was needed because FACS-sorted repertoires could contain abundant contaminating clonotypes from the bulk population. After the booster, most of the clones that had expanded following primary vaccination were detected again (roughly 97% of CD4 and roughly nine tenths of CD8), which suggests that memory was broadly maintained. A small share of clonotypes was detected in both CD4 and CD8 compartments, with the overlap likely arising from convergent recombination.

TCR cDNA was synthesized by 5'RACE template switching, through which a universal primer site and unique molecular identifiers were introduced. cDNA synthesis was primed from both the TCR alpha and TCR beta constant segments. Library amplification used two PCR steps, and the second PCR step added sample barcodes and sequencing adapters. Sequencing of libraries was performed on Illumina HiSeq 2500 (2x100 bp) or NovaSeq (2x150 bp). The paper's data handling went like this. MIGEC handled demultiplexing of reads and collapsing into UMI consensus sequences, while MiXCR performed V(D)J alignment. Clonotypes responding to the vaccine were identified with edgeR on replicate PBMC samples, with the criteria of FDR below 0.01 and a log2 fold change above 5 up to day 15. Each bulk clonotype received a CD4 or CD8 identity based on whether the sequenced CD4 or CD8 repertoire contained that clonotype at higher abundance. Through fastp at Q25 and MiXCR, TCRdb rebuilt clones from the public reads, retaining in-frame beta chains. Duplicate CDR3 protein sequences are folded into a single record with the most common DNA and genes. The V and J calls and clone size come from TCRdb's table, not from the authors' own analysis. Present in this sample are about 47,000 distinct CDR3 sequences, 7% to 8.5% of which were seen just once. In total, the top ten clones hold over 25% of the sample.

CDR1 is given as SGHVS and CDR2 as FQNEAQ, both from the germline V gene. From cysteine to phenylalanine, the CDR3 is 14 amino acids long. The DNA shown is the 42-base CDR3, in frame from base 1. For this chain, trimming is 7 bases at the V end and 1 base at the J end, and the number of junction bases without a gene match is 2. This clonotype was seen ten or more times. It lacks a known antigen. No base quality information exists; no much larger clone differs at one position. Taken with the paper, the label for treatment or condition translates to: live attenuated yellow fever vaccine strain. PBMCs were isolated from peripheral blood using a standard Ficoll-Paque protocol. Dynabeads CD4 and CD8 positive selection kits were used to isolate CD4 and CD8 T-cell fractions. TriZol was used to extract RNA from bulk PBMCs, from CD4 and CD8 fractions, and from dextramer-positive and dextramer-negative fractions.

Here the chain combines TRBV7-8 and TRBJ2-2; 8 bases in the middle match TRBD1. The sequence derives from a man aged 18-30 years who received the YFV17D yellow fever vaccine. The material was CD8+ T cells sorted from PBMCs, obtained roughly 15 days after the first yellow fever vaccination. At the DNA level, the sequence is TGTGCCAGCACAGGGACAGGGAACACCGGGGAGCTGTTTTTT. This is translated as CASTGTGNTGELFF.